This T cell receptor (beta chain) originates from a study of T cell responses to AZD1222 COVID-19 vaccine. The CDR3 is made up of 16 amino acids. Per the germline V gene, CDR1 is SGHVS and CDR2 is FNYEAQ. V dropped 4 bases and J dropped 5 bases, with 21 bases sitting between them. The study's findings and limits: Donors in the cohort were predominantly white British and more often female, and clonal diversity was possibly underestimated.

Sequenced by immunoSEQ multiplex PCR; TCRdb stores in-frame clones only, minus some. The sample lists more than 90,000 clones, almost 90% seen once, with approximately 15% in the top ten. As regards this clone: Its cognate antigen is unknown.

The V and J genes are TRBV7-6 and TRBJ2-7, with TRBD1 as a possible D gene (6 bases). This specimen consisted of peripheral blood, obtained 28 days after the second AZD1222 dose. This receptor was obtained from an adult who received the AZD1222 COVID-19 vaccine. CDR3 sequence reads: CASSSRGLRGSHEQYF. The CDR3 DNA reads as TGTGCCAGCAGCTCGAGAGGTCTCAGGGGTTCCCACGAGCAGTACTTC. The full variable domain, rest sourced from reference TRBV7-6 and TRBJ2-7, is GAGVSQSPRYKVTKRGQDVALRCDPISGHVSLYWYRQALGQGPEFLTYFNYEAQQDKSGLPNDRFSAERPEGSISTLTIQRTEQRDSAMYRCASSSRGLRGSHEQYFGPGTRLTVT.